Listed below are T cell receptor beta chains from one sample, sequenced in a study of post-analysis software for immune sequencing data. TCRdb re-analysed the PCR reads in MiXCR, keeping a single row per CDR3 protein. The data contain some 890,000 distinct CDR3 sequences, approximately 53% of them singletons. Sequenced sample: blood. The receptors come from a girl aged 10-17 years with multiple sclerosis. The CDR3 runs from the conserved cysteine through the conserved F or W. Each record gives: V gene, D gene, J gene, CDR3 protein. D genes are given only for firm matches.

TRBV5-1	TRBD1	TRBJ2-7	CASSYGAGGYEQYF
TRBV20-1	NA	TRBJ2-7	CSALGVSGSYEQYF
TRBV29-1	NA	TRBJ2-5	CSVAAGTLMHGQYF
TRBV6-6	TRBD2	TRBJ2-1	CASRYPGLAGGYEQFF
TRBV4-1	TRBD1	TRBJ1-1	CASSLSEGARGEAFF
TRBV5-1	NA	TRBJ2-5	CASSSWTEETQYF
TRBV5-1	NA	TRBJ2-5	CASSLYLRGVRQETQYF
TRBV5-1	TRBD1	TRBJ1-2	CAWRPRGQGTNYTF
TRBV12-3/TRBV12-4	NA	TRBJ2-5	CASSFVLGGSKETQYF
TRBV20-1	NA	TRBJ2-5	CSPLRAQETQYF
TRBV12-3/TRBV12-4	TRBD1	TRBJ2-1	CASSPQGIEQFF
TRBV7-2	TRBD2	TRBJ2-7	CASSFLAGGFLEQYF
TRBV20-1	NA	TRBJ2-7	CSAKGAQTPSYEQYF
TRBV6-6	NA	TRBJ2-3	CASSEGGRESDTQYF
TRBV29-1	NA	TRBJ2-1	CSVAEVNEQFF
TRBV11-1	NA	TRBJ2-7	CASSLAIGTPYEQYF
TRBV6-5	TRBD1	TRBJ1-1	CASSYTGDLNTEAFF
TRBV10-2	NA	TRBJ2-7	CASRVGAGDEQYF
TRBV6-5	TRBD1	TRBJ1-2	CASSPDGQGSSGYTF
TRBV7-6	NA	NA	CASARGDSQGWYEQYF
TRBV20-1	NA	TRBJ2-1	CSAVSMGEQFF
TRBV15	TRBD2	TRBJ2-7	CATSLGLAASYEQYF
TRBV12-3/TRBV12-4	NA	TRBJ2-1	CASAQQAVSSYNEQFF
TRBV5-1	NA	TRBJ1-2	CASSTQGANYGCTF
TRBV20-1	NA	TRBJ2-1	CSASSDEGNYNEQFF
TRBV20-1	TRBD1	TRBJ2-7	CSARGWDRGSEQYF
TRBV29-1	NA	TRBJ1-2	CSVERRGKGYTF
TRBV13	NA	TRBJ2-7	CASTRPGYEQYF
TRBV5-1	TRBD2	TRBJ2-3	CASSEGLAIDTQYF
TRBV20-1	NA	TRBJ2-6	CSAKGSRSGANVLTF
TRBV7-3	NA	TRBJ2-1	CASSAGASYNEQFF
TRBV5-1	TRBD2	TRBJ2-1	CASSLGAGGDEQFF
TRBV29-1	TRBD1	TRBJ1-2	CSASDRAGTNYGYTF
TRBV7-3	NA	TRBJ2-1	CASSLRPSYNGQFF
TRBV11-2	TRBD2	TRBJ2-7	CASSLGTSGYYEQYF
TRBV20-1	NA	TRBJ1-1	CSALAGPKNTEAFF
TRBV12-3/TRBV12-4	NA	TRBJ2-7	CASSLGGTRTTYEQYF
TRBV18	NA	TRBJ1-5	CASSPSPGQLSNQPQHF
TRBV7-2	NA	TRBJ2-4	CASSPGASGTAKNIQYF
TRBV29-1	NA	TRBJ2-1	CSVVGGPSSSEQFF
TRBV20-1	TRBD2	TRBJ2-3	CSALSTSGSTDTQYF
TRBV4-2	NA	TRBJ2-1	CASSPPDFYNEQFF